These T cell receptor beta chains were read from a single sample in a study of T cell changes during pregnancy in multiple sclerosis. The protocol was immunoSEQ multiplex PCR, while the TCRdb copy is restricted to in-frame clones and leaves out a portion. The table lists about 36,000 clones, about 90% of them singletons. Specimen: CD4+ T cells from peripheral blood mononuclear cells, collected after pregnancy. Receptors were obtained from a female donor with multiple sclerosis, enrolled in a pregnancy study. Both conserved end residues are part of each CDR3. A D gene is named only where the DNA matches it firmly. A clone size is listed for some rows: how often the clone was seen (once, few, many), or a class if it is expanded.

clone_size	v_call	d_call	j_call	cdr3_nt	cdr3_aa
.	TRBV6-7	.	TRBJ1-4	TGTGCCGGGCATGAAAAACTGTTTTTT	CAGHEKLFF
.	TRBV7-9	.	TRBJ2-2	TGTGCCAGCAGCTTAGCCGGTACGACCGGGGAGCTGTTTTTT	CASSLAGTTGELFF
.	TRBV6-5	.	TRBJ1-4	TGTGCCAGCAGTTACGAGGGAGCGGGGAGTGAAAAACTGTTTTTT	CASSYEGAGSEKLFF
.	TRBV18	.	TRBJ2-3	TGTGCCAGCTCGTACATTACAGGGTTCACAGATACGCAGTATTTT	CASSYITGFTDTQYF
.	TRBV5-1	.	TRBJ2-1	TGCGCCAGCAGCTTGGCAGGGAATGAGCAGTTCTTC	CASSLAGNEQFF
.	TRBV30	.	TRBJ2-5	TGTGCCTGGAATAACGGAGCCCAAGAGACCCAGTACTTC	CAWNNGAQETQYF
.	TRBV5-1	.	TRBJ2-7	TGCGCCAGCAGCTTAGGGTCGGGGGACGTCTACGAGCAGTACTTC	CASSLGSGDVYEQYF
.	TRBV7-8	.	TRBJ1-1	TGTGCCAGCACCACTAGGGAGGACACTGAAGCTTTCTTT	CASTTREDTEAFF
.	TRBV11-3	TRBD2	TRBJ2-3	TGTGCCAGCAGCTTTACTAGCGGGGCTAGCACAGATACGCAGTATTTT	CASSFTSGASTDTQYF
.	TRBV7-8	.	TRBJ1-5	TGTGCCAGCAGCTTACGGCGGGACGGGGGAGGACAGCCCCAGCATTTT	CASSLRRDGGGQPQHF
once	TRBV29-1	.	TRBJ2-7	TGCAGCGTTGGGCAGGCAGGGAGGTTCGAGCAGTACTTC	CSVGQAGRFEQYF
.	TRBV7-6	.	TRBJ2-3	TGTGCCAGCAGCTTAGGGCGGGCTAGCACAGATACGCAGTATTTT	CASSLGRASTDTQYF
.	TRBV20-1	.	TRBJ2-1	TGCAGTGCCGCGAGGGTTCGCGAGCAGTTCTTC	CSAARVREQFF
.	TRBV9	TRBD1	TRBJ1-3	TGTGCCAGCAGCCCACGGGACAGGGTATCCGGAAACACCATATATTTT	CASSPRDRVSGNTIYF
.	TRBV5-4	.	TRBJ1-1	TGTGCCAGCAGCTTGGGGGGGCAGAACACTGAAGCTTTCTTT	CASSLGGQNTEAFF
.	TRBV5-6	.	TRBJ1-3	TGTGCCAGCAGCCACAGAGAAGTCTCTGGAAACACCATATATTTT	CASSHREVSGNTIYF
once	TRBV29-1	.	TRBJ1-1	TGCAGCGTTGTACAGGGCCTAAGGAACACTGAAGCTTTCTTT	CSVVQGLRNTEAFF
.	TRBV9	.	TRBJ1-1	TGTGCCAGCAGCGGTCGCGGGAGGGCTGAAGCTTTCTTT	CASSGRGRAEAFF
.	TRBV4-1	.	TRBJ1-3	TGCGCCAGCAGCCAATTAATCTCTGGAAACACCATATATTTT	CASSQLISGNTIYF
.	TRBV4-2	.	TRBJ1-3	TGTGCCAGCAGCTCTGGAGGGCCTGGAAACACCATATATTTT	CASSSGGPGNTIYF
.	TRBV7-8	.	TRBJ2-5	TGTGCCAGCACCGACCAGGGTCGAGAGACCCAGTACTTC	CASTDQGRETQYF
.	TRBV28	TRBD1	TRBJ1-4	TGTGCCAGCAGTTTATACCAGGGGGCAAGTGAAAAACTGTTTTTT	CASSLYQGASEKLFF
.	TRBV11-3	.	TRBJ2-7	TGTGCCAGCAGCTTAGATCTCGGGAAGCAGTACTTC	CASSLDLGKQYF
.	TRBV6-6	.	TRBJ2-1	TGTGCCAGCAGTTACCAGGGACACCAGTACAATGAGCAGTTCTTC	CASSYQGHQYNEQFF